Listed here are 8 T cell receptor beta chains from one sample, sequenced in a study of OX40 agonist ivuxolimab in advanced cancers. Here immunoSEQ multiplex PCR was the method, and the copy in TCRdb shows in-frame clones only, minus some. The sample includes tens of thousands of clones, 90% to 95% of them seen just once. The source was CD4+ or CD8+ T cells sorted from blood, collected in a trial of the OX40 agonist ivuxolimab. The source of these receptors is an adult with an advanced solid tumor such as melanoma, head and neck, liver or kidney cancer.

The V gene is TRBV5-1, the J gene TRBJ2-7; 11 positions match TRBD1. The length of the CDR3 is 14 residues. With V trimmed by 4 bases and J by 6 bases, 6 bases remained unmatched. Looked up from germline, CDR1 is SGHRS and CDR2 is YFSETQ. For the CDR3, the DNA is TGCGCCAGCAGCCTCGGACAGGGGGCTGTCGAGCAGTACTTC. This encodes CASSLGQGAVEQYF.

The rearrangement uses TRBV18 and TRBJ2-7, with D tentatively TRBD1 (7 bases). The CDR3 contains 17 residues. The V end was cut by 0 bases, the J end by 0 bases, with 15 bases between. CDR1 and CDR2 from the germline V gene are KGHSH and LQKENI. The CDR3 region has the DNA TGTGCCAGCTCACCACCCCGGGGCCAGGGGGGCTCCTACGAGCAGTACTTC. It codes for CASSPPRGQGGSYEQYF.

J is TRBJ2-2 and V is TRBV10-3; the D gene is possibly TRBD2 (5 bases). V shed 4 bases and J shed 5 bases, with 14 bases lying between them. Germline V gene data show CDR1 as ENHRY and CDR2 as SYGVKD. The CDR3 spans 15 residues. In DNA, the CDR3 is TGTGCCATCAGTGTTAGGGAGTCGACTACCGGGGAGCTGTTTTTT. This translates into CAISVRESTTGELFF.

The rearrangement joins TRBV9 to TRBJ1-5; the match to TRBD1 covers 8 bases. The CDR3 is made up of 14 amino acids. Trimming at V came to 4 bases and at J to 3 bases, leaving 3 bases not matched to a gene. CDR1 is SGDLS and CDR2 is YYNGEE in the germline V gene. The CDR3 here is CASSPGQANQPQHF. The DNA of the CDR3 is TGTGCCAGCAGCCCGGGACAGGCCAATCAGCCCCAGCATTTT.

The V and J genes are TRBV5-4 and TRBJ2-2; 7 bases align to TRBD1. V was pared by 2 bases and J by 1 base, with 5 bases of the junction left unmatched. Germline assignment: CDR1 SGHNT and CDR2 YYREEE (reference sequence). CDR3 length equals 16 residues. The CDR3 nucleotides read TGTGCCAGCAGCTTCCCCGGGACAGTGAACACCGGGGAGCTGTTTTTT. This translates into CASSFPGTVNTGELFF.

The chain couples TRBV5-4 to TRBJ1-3; no definite D call. Looked up from germline, CDR1 is SGHNT and CDR2 is YYREEE (reference sequence). This CDR3 comprises 14 residues. Trimming took 1 base from V and 4 from J, leaving 9 bases between them. The CDR3 DNA is TGTGCCAGCAGCTTGTCTGGTGTAGGAAACACCATATATTTT. Encoded protein: CASSLSGVGNTIYF. Full variable domain (rest looked up from reference TRBV5-4 and TRBJ1-3): ETGVTQSPTHLIKTRGQQVTLRCSSQSGHNTVSWYQQALGQGPQFIFQYYREEENGRGNFPPRFSGLQFPNYSSELNVNALELDDSALYLCASSLSGVGNTIYFGEGSWLTVV.

The J gene is TRBJ1-5, the V gene TRBV19, with 11 bases fitting TRBD1. Germline V gene data show CDR1 as LNHDA and CDR2 as SQIVND (reference sequence). This CDR3 has 18 residues. V was clipped by 0 bases and J by 1 base; unmatched bases: 5. The CDR3 nucleotides are TGTGCCAGTAGTATAGACTGGACAGGGGGCGCGAGCAATCAGCCCCAGCATTTT. It translates to CASSIDWTGGASNQPQHF.

This chain connects TRBV4-3 to TRBJ2-1; 10 nucleotides line up with TRBD2. CDR3 size: 16 residues. Trimming removed 0 bases from V and 9 bases from J; junction bases left unmatched: 8. The V gene's germline CDR1 is LGHNA and CDR2 YSLEER. Here the CDR3 DNA reads TGCGCCAGCAGCCAAGAACTAGCGGGACTCATCGGTGAGCAGTTCTTC. As protein: CASSQELAGLIGEQFF.